What follows are 7 T cell receptor beta chains derived from one specimen sequenced in a study of blood T cell repertoires in COVID-19. Assay: immunoSEQ multiplex PCR; the TCRdb copy retains only in-frame clones and omits some. The table includes around 63,000 clones, 88% detected once. The sample consisted of peripheral blood. Every receptor here comes from a woman aged 60-75 years with acute or convalescent COVID-19.

The J gene is TRBJ2-7, the V gene TRBV28; D is possibly TRBD1 (6 bases). V gave up 2 bases and J gave up 4 bases, with 15 bases separating them. The CDR3 has 15 amino acids. Germline assignment: CDR1 MDHEN and CDR2 SYDVKM. CDR3 protein: CASSLSRGIGYEQYV. In nucleotides, the CDR3 is TGTGCCAGCAGTTTAAGCAGGGGAATAGGGTACGAGCAGTACGTC.

The count of this clone is one. The chain employs TRBV14 and TRBJ2-1, with TRBD2 identical over 7 bases. J was trimmed by 10 bases and V by 6 bases; bases with no gene match: 9. Germline assignment: CDR1 SGHDN and CDR2 FVKESK. The CDR3 is 13 amino acids. In DNA, the CDR3 is TGTGCCAGCAGGAGCAGACCGGGAGGCGAGCAGTTCTTC. Its protein product is CASRSRPGGEQFF.

V and J are TRBV2 and TRBJ1-3; D is uncertain. CDR1 is SNHLY and CDR2 is FYNNEI in the germline V gene. The CDR3 is made up of 15 amino acids. Trimming removed 5 bases at V and 2 bases at J, with 13 bases between. This chain's CDR3 is CASSITGGTGNTIYF. The CDR3 DNA reads TGTGCCAGCAGTATTACGGGAGGCACTGGAAACACCATATATTTT.

The chain has TRBV5-1 and TRBJ2-4; tentatively, D is TRBD1 (7 bases). The V end lost 0 bases, the J end lost 2 bases, and 12 bases lay between the germline ends. Per the germline V gene, CDR1 is SGHRS and CDR2 is YFSETQ. The CDR3 covers 16 residues. The DNA of the CDR3 is TGCGCCAGCAGCTTGGCTCAGGGGGGTTCCAAAAACATTCAGTACTTC. Residues: CASSLAQGGSKNIQYF.

J is TRBJ1-2 and V is TRBV6-5; TRBD1 aligns across 11 bases. The CDR3 extends over 14 amino acids. Unmatched junction bases numbered 7, after V lost 8 bases and J lost 5 bases. Germline V gene lookup returns CDR1 MNHEY and CDR2 SVGAGI. CDR3 amino acids: CASGTGGSRYGYTF. The DNA of the CDR3 is TGTGCCAGCGGGACAGGGGGTTCGCGGTATGGCTACACCTTC.

This clone was observed a few times. The chain links TRBV7-9 to TRBJ2-7; TRBD2 agrees at 14 bases. The V gene's germline CDR1 is SEHNR and CDR2 FQNEAQ (reference sequence). The CDR3 runs to 16 residues. Trimming cost V 5 bases and J 6 bases; bases outside gene matches: 9. CDR3 DNA sequence: TGTGCCAGCAGCACAGGGACTAGCGGGAGTTCTTTCGAGCAGTACGTC. This codes for CASSTGTSGSSFEQYV.

A single count supports this clone. The chain carries TRBV9 and TRBJ1-1; D ambiguous. The CDR3 covers 13 residues. CDR1 SGDLS and CDR2 YYNGEE come from the germline V gene. Trimming left V 4 bases short and J 1 base short, with 8 bases between. Written as DNA, the CDR3 is TGTGCCAGCAGCCGACGACAGAACACTGAAGCTTTCTTT. Amino acid sequence: CASSRRQNTEAFF.